These 13 T cell receptor beta chains were sequenced from one sample in a study of blood T cell repertoires in COVID-19. Data came from immunoSEQ multiplex PCR; TCRdb stores just in-frame clones and leaves some out. In the table there are about 270,000 clones, around nine tenths of which are singletons. The sample comprised peripheral blood. These receptors were collected from a man aged 40-49 years with active or convalescent COVID-19.

This clone was detected once. DNA of the CDR3: TGTGCCAGCAGTTTCTCGGGAAACTACGAGCAGTACTTC. Translation: CASSFSGNYEQYF. The chain is built from TRBV12-3 or TRBV12-4 and TRBJ2-7; a possible D gene is TRBD2 (5 bases). The CDR3 length is 13 residues. Trimming removed 3 bases at V and 3 bases at J, with 9 bases between.

V and J are TRBV9 and TRBJ2-7; D ambiguous. Germline V gene data show CDR1 as SGDLS and CDR2 as YYNGEE. This CDR3 has 13 residues. V lost 4 bases to trimming and J lost 1 base, with 9 bases between them. CDR3 residues: CASSLDLSYEQYF. Here the CDR3 DNA reads TGTGCCAGCAGCCTCGACTTGTCCTACGAGCAGTACTTC.

This chain links TRBV11-2 with TRBJ2-7; 8 bases align to TRBD2. CDR3 length: 13 amino acids. Germline CDR1 is SGHAT and CDR2 is FQNNGV. Unmatched junction bases numbered 7, after V lost 3 bases and J lost 9 bases. This chain's CDR3 is CASSLSFREGQYF. The CDR3 coding sequence is TGTGCCAGCAGCTTGTCTTTCCGGGAGGGGCAGTACTTC.

This chain joins TRBV9 and TRBJ2-2, with D uncertain. Germline V gene sequence: CDR1 SGDLS, CDR2 YYNGEE. This CDR3 comprises 15 residues. The germline V and J ends were trimmed by 0 bases and 4 bases, with 10 bases remaining between them. DNA of the CDR3: TGTGCCAGCAGCGTAGTGGGCCAGTTCACCGGGGAGCTGTTTTTT. Its translation is CASSVVGQFTGELFF.

This chain connects TRBV19 to TRBJ2-5; TRBD2 matches 12 bases. The CDR3 loop spans 18 amino acids. Germline-derived CDR1 and CDR2 are LNHDA and SQIVND (reference sequence). V trimming: 3 bases; J trimming: 4 bases; junction bases outside the gene matches: 12. The CDR3 DNA sequence: TGTGCCAGTAGTATGCCTAGCGGGAGGGCCGGGGCAGGAGAGACCCAGTACTTC. This codes for CASSMPSGRAGAGETQYF.

V gene TRBV10-3 combines with J gene TRBJ1-1; unclear D gene. The CDR3 extends over 14 amino acids. Germline V CDR1 and CDR2: ENHRY, SYGVKD. V gave up 4 bases and J gave up 0 bases, with 9 bases separating them. The CDR3 loop is CAISVTGVNTEAFF. CDR3 sequence (DNA): TGTGCCATCAGTGTTACCGGGGTGAACACTGAAGCTTTCTTT.

The chain joins TRBV29-1 to TRBJ1-2; TRBD1 is a possible D gene (6 bases). The CDR3 sequence is 13 residues long. Trimming stripped 3 bases from V and 3 bases from J, with 11 bases between. The germline V gene encodes CDR1 SQVTM and CDR2 ANQGSEA. Here the CDR3 DNA reads TGCAGCGTTGAGGCGGACAGATACTATGGCTACACCTTC. This encodes CSVEADRYYGYTF.

The gene calls are TRBV19 and TRBJ1-6, with D uncertain. Germline V lookup: CDR1 LNHDA, CDR2 SQIVND (reference sequence). V was pared by 4 bases and J by 7 bases, with 11 bases between. The CDR3 runs to 14 residues. As DNA, the CDR3 is TGTGCCAGTAGTAAGGCAGGAAGAAATTCACCCCTCCACTTT. It encodes CASSKAGRNSPLHF.

The rearrangement uses TRBV13 and TRBJ1-2, with 10 bases aligning to TRBD1. CDR3 length equals 16 residues. Trimming took 6 bases from V and 7 from J; bases not matched to a gene: 14. CDR1 is PRHDT and CDR2 is FYEKMQ in the germline V gene (reference sequence). CDR3 in amino acids: CASSPGTGDRHRGYTF. The CDR3 DNA is TGTGCCAGCAGTCCCGGGACAGGGGATCGGCATCGTGGCTACACCTTC.

The chain recombines TRBV5-4 with TRBJ2-3, with D possibly TRBD2 on 6 matching bases. V gave up 6 bases and J gave up 5 bases, with 10 bases separating them. The CDR3 spans 12 residues. Germline CDR1 SGHNT, CDR2 YYREEE (reference sequence). CDR3 protein: CASKRAGDTQYF. The CDR3 DNA is TGTGCCAGCAAGAGAGCGGGAGATACGCAGTATTTT. Variable domain in full (rest from reference TRBV5-4 and TRBJ2-3): ETGVTQSPTHLIKTRGQQVTLRCSSQSGHNTVSWYQQALGQGPQFIFQYYREEENGRGNFPPRFSGLQFPNYSSELNVNALELDDSALYLCASKRAGDTQYFGPGTRLTVL.

The genes are TRBV24-1 and TRBJ1-2; TRBD1 matches 7 bases. Germline V lookup: CDR1 KGHDR, CDR2 SFDVKD. This CDR3 is 15 amino acids long. V was pared by 12 bases and J by 3 bases, with 15 bases of the junction left unmatched. The CDR3 spells CAATRDRIFDYGYTF. In nucleotides, the CDR3 is TGTGCCGCAACCAGGGACAGAATTTTTGACTATGGCTACACCTTC.

The rearrangement links TRBV19 to TRBJ2-3, with 9 bases matching TRBD2. After removal of 9 bases from V and 4 bases from J, the junction contained 8 bases not matched to a gene. The CDR3 totals 14 residues. Germline V lookup: CDR1 LNHDA, CDR2 SQIVND (reference sequence). CDR3 loop: CASQAGGWADTQYF. Written as DNA, the CDR3 is TGTGCCAGCCAAGCGGGGGGCTGGGCAGATACGCAGTATTTT.

The chain joins TRBV20-1 to TRBJ2-5; D perhaps matches TRBD1 (6 bases). The CDR3 sequence is 11 residues long. Trimming removed 5 bases from V and 4 bases from J, with 8 bases in between. Per germline, CDR1 DFQATT and CDR2 SNEGSKA (reference sequence). The CDR3: CSADRLETQYF. The CDR3 DNA sequence: TGCAGTGCTGACAGGTTAGAGACCCAGTACTTC.